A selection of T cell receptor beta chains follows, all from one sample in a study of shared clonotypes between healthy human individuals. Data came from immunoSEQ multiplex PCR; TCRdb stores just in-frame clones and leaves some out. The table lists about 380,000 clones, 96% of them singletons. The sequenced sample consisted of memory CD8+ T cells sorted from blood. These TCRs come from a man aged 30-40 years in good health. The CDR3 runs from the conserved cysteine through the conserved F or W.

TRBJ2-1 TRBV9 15 CASSVAAASYNEQFF
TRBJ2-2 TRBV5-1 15 CASSLVVVGTGELFF
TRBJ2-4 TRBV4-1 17 CASSQDKGLRGKNIQYF
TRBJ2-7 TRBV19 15 CASSIEGGRTGEQYF
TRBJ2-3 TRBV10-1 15 CASYSGTSGPDTQYF
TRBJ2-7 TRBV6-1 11 CASSELGEQYF
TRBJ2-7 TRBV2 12 CASRVAGREQYF
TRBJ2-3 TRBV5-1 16 CASRPRIDRAADTQYF
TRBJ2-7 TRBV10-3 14 CAVSSTPIAYEQYF
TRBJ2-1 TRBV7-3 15 CASSPGGPSYNEQFF
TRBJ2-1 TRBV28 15 CASTKAGGVYNEQFF
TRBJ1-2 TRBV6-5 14 CASSYSGGHHGYTF
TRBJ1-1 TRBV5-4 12 CASSYGQTEAFF
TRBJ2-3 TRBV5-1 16 CASSGPRSLSPDTQYF
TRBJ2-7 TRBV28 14 CASSFRTGGHEQYF
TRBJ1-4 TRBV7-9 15 CASSPPGLDNEKLFF
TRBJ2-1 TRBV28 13 CASRPGAYNEQFF
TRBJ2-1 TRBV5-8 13 CASSWTSYNEQFF
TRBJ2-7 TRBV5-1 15 CASSSLVAGAYEQYF
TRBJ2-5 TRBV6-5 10 CASRGETQYF
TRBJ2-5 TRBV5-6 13 CASSFLALETQYF
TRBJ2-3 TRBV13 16 CASSLGGRASTDTQYF
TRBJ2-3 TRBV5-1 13 CASSLGGTDTQYF
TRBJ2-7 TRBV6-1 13 CASIGTVSYEQYF
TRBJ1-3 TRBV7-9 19 CASSLGPYPGRYSGNIIYF
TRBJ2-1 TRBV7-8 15 CASSLGTSSYNEQFF